What follows are 5 T cell receptor beta chains derived from one specimen sequenced in a study of regulatory dendritic cells for organ transplantation. Here immunoSEQ multiplex PCR was the method, and the copy in TCRdb shows in-frame clones only, minus some. The data hold 25,000 to 35,000 clones, with about 79% observed a single time. Sequences were obtained from memory CD4+ T cells from blood. The sample's subset: CD45RO+ memory T cells. The source of these receptors is a human donor in good health.

The genes are TRBV18 and TRBJ2-7; D is possibly TRBD2 (7 bases). Germline V gene data show CDR1 as KGHSH and CDR2 as LQKENI. This CDR3 comprises 15 residues. Trimming stripped 6 bases from V and 4 bases from J, with 19 bases between. CDR3 region: CASSPRGSGEYEQYF. The CDR3 region has the DNA TGTGCCAGCTCTCCGCGGGGGTCAGGGGAATACGAGCAGTACTTC.

The chain combines TRBV29-1 with TRBJ1-1; D ambiguous. Germline assignment: CDR1 SQVTM and CDR2 ANQGSEA. The V gene lost 7 bases and the J gene lost 1 base, with 4 bases spanning the gap. The CDR3 has 10 residues. CDR3 nucleotide sequence: TGCAGCGGAAGGAACACTGAAGCTTTCTTT. Residues: CSGRNTEAFF.

The chain employs TRBV15 and TRBJ1-1; D is ambiguous. CDR1 LNHNV and CDR2 YYDKDF come from the germline V gene (reference sequence). The CDR3 consists of 12 residues. With 0 bases removed from V and 2 bases from J, the gap between germline ends came to 1 base. The CDR3 bases are TGTGCCACCAGCAGAGATAACACTGAAGCTTTCTTT. Translation gives CATSRDNTEAFF.

This sequence joins TRBV4-2 and TRBJ2-5; D is perhaps TRBD1 (5 bases). V was cut by 0 bases and J by 5 bases, with 16 bases left in between. The CDR3 covers 16 residues. The germline gives CDR1 LGHNA, CDR2 YNFKEQ. The CDR3 loop is CASSQDGASGRETQYF. Written as DNA, the CDR3 is TGTGCCAGCAGCCAAGATGGGGCTAGTGGTCGGGAGACCCAGTACTTC.

V gene TRBV18 combines with J gene TRBJ2-7; TRBD1 matches 8 bases. Germline values: CDR1 KGHSH, CDR2 LQKENI. The CDR3 sequence is 15 residues long. V gave up 2 bases and J gave up 4 bases; unmatched junction bases: 7. In DNA, the CDR3 is TGTGCCAGCTCACCAGGTCAGGGACAGGCGTACGAGCAGTACTTC. Its protein product is CASSPGQGQAYEQYF. Full variable domain (rest looked up from reference TRBV18 and TRBJ2-7): NAGVMQNPRHLVRRRGQEARLRCSPMKGHSHVYWYRQLPEEGLKFMVYLQKENIIDESGMPKERFSAEFPKEGPSILRIQQVVRGDSAAYFCASSPGQGQAYEQYFGPGTRLTVT.